This passage covers 32 T cell receptor beta chains from one sample sequenced in a study of T cell responses to AZD1222 COVID-19 vaccine. Repertoires were generated with immunoSEQ multiplex PCR, while TCRdb's copy carries only in-frame clones and drops some. Of 100,000 or so clones in the sample, 88% were seen once. The sequencing here drew on peripheral blood, taken on day 0 of AZD1222 vaccination. The source of these receptors is an adult in good health.

CDR3 coding DNA: TGTGCCACCAGTGATTTCGGCGGGACTACAATGGATGAGCAGTTCTTC. This encodes CATSDFGGTTMDEQFF. The chain has TRBV24-1 and TRBJ2-1, with 7 bases aligning to TRBD2. Losses at the gene ends were 1 base for V and 8 bases for J; bases not matched to a gene: 10. The CDR3 is 16 amino acids. Germline CDR1 KGHDR, CDR2 SFDVKD.

This rearrangement joins TRBV25-1 to TRBJ2-1; a weak D match, TRBD1 (6 bases). From germline, CDR1 is MGHDK and CDR2 SYGVNS. There are 13 residues in the CDR3. V lost 6 bases and J 3 bases, leaving 9 bases between the germline ends. The CDR3: CASRPGDYNEQFF. CDR3 DNA: TGTGCCAGCAGACCAGGGGACTACAATGAGCAGTTCTTC.

V gene TRBV3-1 (or the pseudogene TRBV3-2) combines with J gene TRBJ1-1; a weak D match, TRBD1 (5 bases). V lost 3 bases and J 4 bases, leaving 15 bases between the germline ends. Germline CDR1 and CDR2: LGHDT and YNNKEL (reference sequence). CDR3 size: 15 residues. CDR3 residues: CASSHFVMGGTEAFF. The CDR3, as DNA: TGTGCCAGCAGCCACTTCGTGATGGGGGGCACTGAAGCTTTCTTT.

The chain is built from TRBV11-2 and TRBJ1-1; possible D gene TRBD1, 6 bases. The V gene lost 0 bases and the J gene lost 1 base, with 9 bases spanning the gap. The CDR3 contains 15 residues. CDR1 and CDR2 (germline): SGHAT, FQNNGV. The CDR3 is CASSLEPGANTEAFF. CDR3 nucleotides: TGTGCCAGCAGCTTAGAACCAGGGGCGAACACTGAAGCTTTCTTT.

This chain links TRBV25-1 with TRBJ2-3; D could derive from TRBD1 or TRBD2 (5 bases each). The CDR3 has 17 residues. Germline V gene data show CDR1 as MGHDK and CDR2 as SYGVNS. V lost 3 bases and J 6 bases, leaving 22 bases between the germline ends. DNA of the CDR3: TGTGCCAGCAGTGACGCGGAATTCAGGGAGTCAGGGGATACGCAGTATTTT. It specifies CASSDAEFRESGDTQYF.

This sequence joins TRBV18 and TRBJ1-2, with 10 bases fitting TRBD1. Trimming took 1 base from V and 7 from J; bases not matched to a gene: 3. CDR3 length equals 14 residues. Germline loops: CDR1 KGHSH, CDR2 LQKENI. CDR3 loop: CASSPLGQGIGYTF. CDR3 in DNA: TGTGCCAGCTCACCACTGGGACAGGGGATTGGCTACACCTTC.

The chain couples TRBV6-6 to TRBJ2-7; the D gene is possibly TRBD1 (6 bases). CDR1 and CDR2 from the germline V gene are MNHNY and SVGAGI (reference sequence). This CDR3 comprises 14 residues. Trimming took 9 bases from V and 2 from J, leaving 17 bases between them. As DNA, the CDR3 is TGTGCCAGTCGAAAGCAGGGGTGGGCCTACGAGCAGTACTTC. This translates into CASRKQGWAYEQYF.

J is TRBJ2-7 and V is TRBV4-3; 11 bases fit TRBD2. CDR3 length: 15 amino acids. V lost 1 base, J lost 6 bases, and 5 bases stayed unmatched. Per the germline V gene, CDR1 is LGHNA and CDR2 is YSLEER. The CDR3 sequence: CASSQVLAGAVEQYF. The CDR3 DNA reads as TGCGCCAGCAGCCAAGTACTAGCGGGAGCCGTCGAGCAGTACTTC.

In DNA form, the CDR3 reads TGTGCCAGCAGCTTATTCTCGGGAGATGAAAAACTGTTTTTT. Its protein is CASSLFSGDEKLFF. The chain couples TRBV11-2 to TRBJ1-4; D is unclear. Trimming stripped 2 bases from V and 6 bases from J, with 10 bases between. The CDR3 runs 14 residues. Germline V gene lookup returns CDR1 SGHAT and CDR2 FQNNGV.

This clone was recorded a few times. The J gene is TRBJ1-6, the V gene TRBV27; no clear D gene. The CDR3 length is 14 residues. Trimming left V 5 bases short and J 10 bases short, with 15 bases between. Germline CDR1 is MNHEY and CDR2 is SMNVEV (reference sequence). The CDR3 DNA follows: TGTGCCAGCAGTATCGACCCGTTGGGGTCACCCCTCCACTTT. It specifies CASSIDPLGSPLHF.

This chain connects TRBV12-3 or TRBV12-4 to TRBJ1-4, with 7 bases lining up with TRBD1. V lost 3 bases to trimming and J lost 10 bases; unmatched junction nucleotides: 5. The CDR3 is 13 residues long. The CDR3 DNA is TGTGCCAGCAGTTTCGAGACAGGGCTAAAACTGTTTTTT. Translating it yields CASSFETGLKLFF.

A single count supports this clone. The gene calls are TRBV5-4 and TRBJ2-5, with 13 positions matching TRBD2. The V gene end was trimmed by 4 bases and the J gene end by 5 bases; junction bases not matched to a gene: 5. This CDR3 has 15 residues. Per germline, CDR1 SGHNT and CDR2 YYREEE (reference sequence). CDR3 protein: CASSRGLAGTETQYF. The DNA of the CDR3 is TGTGCCAGCAGCAGGGGACTAGCGGGAACCGAGACCCAGTACTTC.

This clone was found once. The CDR3 here is CASSLARGLSYTQYF. Here the CDR3 DNA reads TGTGCCAGCAGCTTAGCGAGAGGACTGTCTTATACGCAGTATTTT. The chain joins TRBV7-8 to TRBJ2-3; D might be TRBD2 (5 bases). The V and J ends lost 0 bases and 7 bases respectively, with 14 bases between them. In germline, CDR1 is SGHVS, CDR2 FQNEAQ. The CDR3 totals 15 residues.

This chain links TRBV24-1 with TRBJ2-3; D gene unclear. From germline, CDR1 is KGHDR and CDR2 SFDVKD. V was trimmed by 3 bases and J by 2 bases, leaving 17 bases between them. This CDR3 has 17 residues. The CDR3 DNA follows: TGTGCCACCAGTGATACTACCGGACCGTCCGCCACAGATACGCAGTATTTT. It specifies CATSDTTGPSATDTQYF.

This clone has only a few counts. The rearrangement links TRBV7-2 to TRBJ2-2; 8 bases line up with TRBD2. Germline CDR1 SGHTA, CDR2 FQGNSA. With V trimmed by 5 bases and J by 6 bases, 5 bases remained unmatched. The CDR3 consists of 14 residues. CDR3 nucleotide sequence: TGTGCCAGCAGCAATAGCGGGATGTCCGGGGAGCTGTTTTTT. This sequence encodes CASSNSGMSGELFF.

This clone was counted only a few times. This chain joins TRBV4-2 and TRBJ2-3; maybe TRBD1 (6 bases). Germline CDR1 and CDR2: LGHNA and YNFKEQ. The CDR3 contains 16 residues. V lost 0 bases and J lost 1, with 11 bases in between. The CDR3 is CASSQDLAGGTDTQYF. As DNA, the CDR3 is TGTGCCAGCAGCCAAGATTTGGCAGGGGGCACAGATACGCAGTATTTT.

The genes are TRBV19 and TRBJ1-1, with unresolved D. Trimming removed 7 bases at V and 11 bases at J, with 14 bases between. The CDR3 loop spans 11 amino acids. Looked up from germline, CDR1 is LNHDA and CDR2 is SQIVND (reference sequence). The CDR3 reads CASKDPPEAFF. CDR3 sequence (DNA): TGTGCCAGTAAGGACCCTCCGGAGGCTTTCTTT.

V gene TRBV11-3 combines with J gene TRBJ2-3; tentatively, D is TRBD1 or TRBD2 (7 bases each). CDR3 length: 17 amino acids. Germline CDR1 reads SGHNT; CDR2 reads YENEEA. V was trimmed by 5 bases and J by 2 bases, leaving 20 bases between them. This CDR3 is CASSPGRGRRSTDTQYF. DNA for the CDR3: TGTGCCAGCAGCCCGGGGAGGGGGCGGCGGTCCACAGATACGCAGTATTTT.

Only a few counts were recorded for this clone. For the CDR3, the DNA is TGTGCCAGCAGCCTACTAGCGGGAGGGTCCAATGAGCAGTTCTTC. It yields the protein CASSLLAGGSNEQFF. The chain employs TRBV5-6 and TRBJ2-1; TRBD2 matches at 13 bases. The CDR3 extends over 15 amino acids. From germline, CDR1 is SGHDT and CDR2 YYEEEE. V was pared by 4 bases and J by 6 bases, with 4 bases of the junction left unmatched.

The chain employs TRBV5-5 and TRBJ1-2; D possibly corresponds to TRBD1 (5 bases). The CDR3 runs 13 residues. Germline V gives CDR1 SGHKS, CDR2 YYEKEE (reference sequence). The V end was cut by 0 bases, the J end by 6 bases, with 9 bases between. The CDR3 nucleotides are TGTGCCAGCAGCTTGGGAGGGGTAGATGGCTACACCTTC. As protein: CASSLGGVDGYTF.

CDR3 region: CASSDPEFGAGELFF. As DNA, the CDR3 is TGTGCCAGCAGTGACCCCGAGTTTGGGGCCGGGGAGCTGTTTTTT. The genes are TRBV25-1 and TRBJ2-2, with D unresolved. This CDR3 contains 15 residues. V gave up 3 bases and J gave up 6 bases, with 14 bases separating them. CDR1 and CDR2 (germline): MGHDK, SYGVNS.

The J gene is TRBJ2-3, the V gene TRBV6-4, with 7 positions matching TRBD2. Looked up from germline, CDR1 is MRHNA and CDR2 is SNTAGT. With V trimmed by 0 bases and J by 4 bases, 1 base remained unmatched. This CDR3 comprises 14 residues. The CDR3 spells CASSDSREPDTQYF. CDR3 in DNA: TGTGCCAGCAGTGACTCGCGGGAGCCAGATACGCAGTATTTT.

This chain connects TRBV18 to TRBJ1-1; maybe TRBD1 (5 bases). The CDR3 has 13 residues. V was trimmed by 2 bases and J by 4 bases, leaving 8 bases between them. CDR1 is KGHSH, CDR2 LQKENI, per germline. The CDR3 DNA follows: TGTGCCAGCTCACCAGGACAAGCCACTGAAGCTTTCTTT. Amino acids: CASSPGQATEAFF.

The chain has TRBV14 and TRBJ2-7; D possibly corresponds to TRBD1 (5 bases). Looked up from germline, CDR1 is SGHDN and CDR2 is FVKESK. Trimming left V 6 bases short and J 2 bases short, with 11 bases between. The CDR3 runs to 13 residues. CDR3 in amino acids: CASRYGATYEQYF. The CDR3 coding sequence is TGTGCCAGCAGGTATGGGGCTACCTACGAGCAGTACTTC.

This chain connects TRBV19 to TRBJ1-3; tentatively, D is TRBD1 (5 bases). Germline CDR1 is LNHDA and CDR2 is SQIVND (reference sequence). There are 13 residues in the CDR3. V was clipped by 10 bases and J by 0 bases, with 10 bases between them. For the CDR3, the DNA is TGTGCCACCCGGAGGGGCTCTGGAAACACCATATATTTT. Its protein product is CATRRGSGNTIYF.

This clone occurred a few times. The rearrangement uses TRBV19 and TRBJ1-2; 10 nucleotides agree with TRBD1. Germline V lookup: CDR1 LNHDA, CDR2 SQIVND (reference sequence). This CDR3 contains 18 residues. J lost 4 bases, V lost 1 base, and 12 bases had no gene match. The CDR3 is CASSIGGDRGPLGYGYTF. The CDR3 DNA reads as TGTGCCAGTAGTATAGGTGGGGACAGGGGACCGTTGGGCTATGGCTACACCTTC.

This chain uses TRBV11-1 with TRBJ2-7; tentatively, D is TRBD1 (5 bases). Germline V gives CDR1 SGHAT, CDR2 FQDESV (reference sequence). This CDR3 has 14 amino acids. Trimming took off 0 bases at V and 5 bases at J, with 11 bases between the two ends. CDR3 DNA: TGTGCCAGCAGCTTAGCGACCCCCAGGGACGAGCAGTACTTC. Translating gives CASSLATPRDEQYF.

The chain joins TRBV3-1 (or the pseudogene TRBV3-2) to TRBJ1-2; D gene unclear. V was cut by 3 bases and J by 2 bases, with 19 bases left in between. CDR3 length equals 17 residues. Germline CDR1 LGHDT, CDR2 YNNKEL (reference sequence). CDR3: CASSQGRRLASNYGYTF. The CDR3 region has the DNA TGTGCCAGCAGCCAGGGCAGGAGACTAGCCTCAAACTATGGCTACACCTTC.

This clone was seen a few times. Other DNA sequences within the sample encode an identical CDR3. The rearrangement uses TRBV19 and TRBJ2-7, with 9 bases aligning to TRBD1. The trim removed 3 bases at V and 3 bases at J, leaving 3 bases unmatched. Germline loops: CDR1 LNHDA, CDR2 SQIVND (reference sequence). CDR3 size: 14 residues. The CDR3 loop is CASSMTGGIYEQYF. In DNA form, the CDR3 reads TGTGCCAGTAGTATGACAGGGGGAATCTACGAGCAGTACTTC.

The chain uses TRBV29-1 and TRBJ2-7; 9 positions match TRBD1. The ends lost 4 bases at V and 3 bases at J; junction bases unmatched: 7. The length of the CDR3 is 14 residues. Germline values: CDR1 SQVTM, CDR2 ANQGSEA. The CDR3 DNA sequence: TGCAGCGTTGCCCGACAGGGGGACGTCTACGAGCAGTACTTC. It encodes CSVARQGDVYEQYF.

The chain joins TRBV6-5 to TRBJ2-1; 10 nucleotides align to TRBD2. After removal of 6 bases from V and 5 bases from J, the junction contained 4 bases not matched to a gene. The CDR3 loop spans 14 amino acids. Germline CDR1 is MNHEY and CDR2 is SVGAGI. The CDR3 loop is CASRSGLANNEQFF. The CDR3 DNA sequence: TGTGCCAGCAGGTCGGGACTAGCGAACAATGAGCAGTTCTTC.

This clone was seen repeatedly, ten times or more. The chain has TRBV7-9 and TRBJ2-5, with 8 nucleotides matching TRBD2. V gave up 10 bases and J gave up 1 base; unmatched junction bases: 8. Germline-derived CDR1 and CDR2 are SEHNR and FQNEAQ (reference sequence). This CDR3 contains 14 residues. CDR3 residues: CATLREGGQETQYF. The CDR3 nucleotides read TGTGCCACCCTCCGGGAGGGGGGCCAAGAGACCCAGTACTTC.